This TCR beta chain was captured by sequencing in a study of persistence of HIV-infected CD4 T cells. This CDR3 comprises 14 residues. The germline gives CDR1 MNHEY, CDR2 SVGAGI. The V end was cut by 6 bases, the J end by 0 bases, with 9 bases between. This was the immunoSEQ version 4 assay in survey mode. Sequenced by immunoSEQ multiplex PCR; TCRdb stores in-frame clones only, minus some. In the table there are under 25,000 clones, approximately 79% of which are singletons. An overlapping HIV-1 Gag peptide pool stimulated these cells at about 0.91 ug/peptide/mL. Sorting of responding CD4+ T cells relied on upregulated CD40 ligand together with CD69. In the case of this clone: What it binds is unknown.

This sequence was found in an adult man with HIV who was CMV-seropositive. The gene calls are TRBV6-5 and TRBJ1-5; perhaps TRBD1 as D (5 bases). Specimen: CD4+ T cells sorted from PBMCs after roughly 18-hour stimulation, collected from a patient who received antiretroviral therapy. In DNA, the CDR3 is TGTGCCAGCAGGGGGCTGAGTAGCAATCAGCCCCAGCATTTT. This sequence encodes CASRGLSSNQPQHF.